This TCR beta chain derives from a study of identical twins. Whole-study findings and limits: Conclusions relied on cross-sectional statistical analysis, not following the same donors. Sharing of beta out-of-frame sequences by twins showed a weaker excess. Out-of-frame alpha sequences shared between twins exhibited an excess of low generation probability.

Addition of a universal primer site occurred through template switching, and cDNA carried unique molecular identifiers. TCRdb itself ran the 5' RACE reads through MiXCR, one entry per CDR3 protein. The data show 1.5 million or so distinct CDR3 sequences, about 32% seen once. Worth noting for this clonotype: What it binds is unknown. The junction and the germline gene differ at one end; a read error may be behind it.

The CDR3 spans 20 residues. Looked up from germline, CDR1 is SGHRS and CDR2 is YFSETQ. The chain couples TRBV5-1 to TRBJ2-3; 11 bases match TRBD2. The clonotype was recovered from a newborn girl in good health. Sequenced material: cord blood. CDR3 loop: CASSLRPPGLAALSTDAQYF. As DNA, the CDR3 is TGCGCCAGCAGCTTGCGCCCACCGGGACTAGCGGCACTTAGCACAGATGCGCAGTATTTT.